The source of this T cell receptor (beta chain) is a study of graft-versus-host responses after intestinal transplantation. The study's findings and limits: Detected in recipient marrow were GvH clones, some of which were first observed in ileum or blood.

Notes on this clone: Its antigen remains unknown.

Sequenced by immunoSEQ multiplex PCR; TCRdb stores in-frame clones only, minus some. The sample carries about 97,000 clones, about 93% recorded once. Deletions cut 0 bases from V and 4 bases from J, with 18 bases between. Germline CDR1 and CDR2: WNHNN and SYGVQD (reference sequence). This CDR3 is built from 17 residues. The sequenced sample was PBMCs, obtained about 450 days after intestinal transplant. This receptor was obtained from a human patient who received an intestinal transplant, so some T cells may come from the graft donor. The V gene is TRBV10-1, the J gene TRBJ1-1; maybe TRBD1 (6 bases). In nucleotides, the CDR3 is TGCGCCAGCAGTGAGTCGAGGGGGTGGGGGCGTCGCACTGAAGCTTTCTTT. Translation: CASSESRGWGRRTEAFF.